This is a list of T cell receptor beta chains from one sample in a study of blood T cell repertoires in COVID-19. Clones were sequenced by immunoSEQ multiplex PCR, and TCRdb holds only the in-frame ones, with some missing. The sample has more than 150,000 clones; around 89% are singletons. What was sequenced was peripheral blood. Receptors were obtained from a woman aged 40 to 50 with acute or convalescent COVID-19. The CDR3 runs from the conserved cysteine through the conserved F or W. The order of the fields is J gene, D gene, clone size, V gene, CDR3 DNA, CDR3 protein. D genes are given only for firm matches. Rows give clone size only sometimes, using once, few, many, or a class for an expanded clone.

TRBJ1-1	TRBD1	.	TRBV5-1	TGCGCCAGCAGTCAACAGGGGGCCCTCACCGGAAGCACTGAAGCTTTCTTT	CASSQQGALTGSTEAFF
TRBJ1-1	.	.	TRBV5-8	TGTGCCAGCAGCTGGGGGGGAGGCGAAGCTTTCTTT	CASSWGGGEAFF
TRBJ2-1	TRBD2	.	TRBV7-3	TGTGCCAGCAGCTTAGGCAGCCTAGCGGTTCCCTACAATGAGCAGTTCTTC	CASSLGSLAVPYNEQFF
TRBJ1-1	TRBD1	.	TRBV28	TGTGCCAGCAGTTCCGTGGACAGGGTGGGGACTGAAGCTTTCTTT	CASSSVDRVGTEAFF
TRBJ2-1	TRBD2	few	TRBV2	TGTGCCAGCAGTAAGGGGACTAGCGGGACAAACAATGAGCAGTTCTTC	CASSKGTSGTNNEQFF
TRBJ1-4	.	.	TRBV15	TGTGCCACCAGCAGCCTCCTGGTACAGGGAGAAAAACTGTTTTTT	CATSSLLVQGEKLFF
TRBJ1-1	.	once	TRBV6-5	TGTGCCAGCAGTTATAGGGGAACTACCAACACTGAAGCTTTCTTT	CASSYRGTTNTEAFF
TRBJ2-2	.	.	TRBV19	TGTGCCAGTAGTATAGATCGCGGCGGGGAGCTGTTTTTT	CASSIDRGGELFF
TRBJ2-7	TRBD2	.	TRBV7-2	TGTGCCAGCAGTTTAGGGCCTAGCGGGGGCTACGAGCAGTACTTC	CASSLGPSGGYEQYF
TRBJ2-1	TRBD1	.	TRBV12-3/TRBV12-4	TGTGCCAGCAGTGATACCGGGACAGTGCAGTTCTTC	CASSDTGTVQFF
TRBJ1-1	.	.	TRBV9	TGTGCCAGCAGCGCCGCAGGGTTGACTAACACTGAAGCTTTCTTT	CASSAAGLTNTEAFF
TRBJ1-1	TRBD1	.	TRBV9	TGTGCCAGCAGCCTCGACAGGGTGGTCACTGAAGCTTTCTTT	CASSLDRVVTEAFF
TRBJ2-1	.	.	TRBV11-2	TGTGCCAGCAGCTCGTTAGCGGATACCTACAATGAGCAGTTCTTC	CASSSLADTYNEQFF
TRBJ2-2	TRBD1	.	TRBV27	TGTGCCAGCAGTTTAGGGACAGGGGGTTTCGGTGAGCTGTTTTTT	CASSLGTGGFGELFF
TRBJ1-6	.	.	TRBV9	TGTGCCAGCAGCGCAGACAGCCCATCACCCCTCCACTTT	CASSADSPSPLHF
TRBJ1-2	TRBD1	once	TRBV6-5	TGTGCCAGCAGTCAGCGGACAGGGGGTTACTATGGCTACACCTTC	CASSQRTGGYYGYTF
TRBJ2-5	.	.	TRBV7-3	TGTGCCAGCAGCTTAAACGGGGTGGGCCCACAGACCCAGTACTTC	CASSLNGVGPQTQYF
TRBJ1-2	.	.	TRBV2	TGTGCCAGCTCCAACAGGGTGACGATAGGTGGCTACACCTTC	CASSNRVTIGGYTF
TRBJ1-5	.	.	TRBV20-1	TGCAGTGCTAGTCGACTAGACAGCAATCAGCCCCAGCATTTT	CSASRLDSNQPQHF
TRBJ1-3	.	.	TRBV4-2	TGTGCCAGCAGCCAAGAAGAGATGCCTGGAAACACCATATATTTT	CASSQEEMPGNTIYF
TRBJ1-2	TRBD1	.	TRBV27	TGTGCCAGCAGTTCCCAGTTCTCGGGACAGGGGGCAGGTGGCTACACCTTC	CASSSQFSGQGAGGYTF
TRBJ1-6	.	.	TRBV28	TGTGCCAGCAGTTCTTTGGGGGGGGATTCACCCCTCCACTTT	CASSSLGGDSPLHF
TRBJ2-7	.	.	TRBV18	TGTGCCAGCTCACCGACGCCAGGGGCCCTTACGAACGAGCAGTACTTC	CASSPTPGALTNEQYF
TRBJ2-5	TRBD1	.	TRBV11-3	TGTGCCAGCAGCTTAAACAGGGGGAGGGAGACCCAGTACTTC	CASSLNRGRETQYF
TRBJ1-2	.	few	TRBV28	TGTGCCAGCAACAAAGGACAGATTATGGTCTACACCTTC	CASNKGQIMVYTF
TRBJ2-7	.	.	TRBV3-1/TRBV3-2	TGTGCCAGCAGCCGACACGGGGGCTACGAGCAGTACTTC	CASSRHGGYEQYF